These T cell receptor beta chains were read from a single sample in a study of Ad26.COV2.S vaccination and SARS-CoV-2 variants. The repertoire was sequenced with immunoSEQ multiplex PCR; TCRdb's copy has only in-frame clones and lacks some. The sample shows about 400,000 clones, 83% of them seen only once. The specimen was peripheral blood, collected in a trial of Ad26.COV2.S vaccine versus placebo. These TCRs come from a person between 18 and 65 years old who received the Ad26.COV2.S COVID-19 vaccine or a placebo. Both conserved end residues are part of each CDR3. A D gene is named only where the DNA matches it firmly. Clone size is shown for a subset of rows, as once, few, many or a class of expanded clone.

D gene,clone size,J gene,V gene,CDR3 DNA,CDR3 protein
.,.,TRBJ1-2,TRBV6-6,TGTGCCAGCAGTTACGCCAGAGATGGCTACACCTTC,CASSYARDGYTF
.,.,TRBJ2-7,TRBV5-5,TGTGCCAGCAGCTTGAGAACTGCAACCTACGAGCAGTACTTC,CASSLRTATYEQYF
.,.,TRBJ2-1,TRBV6-6,TGTGCCAGCAGCTCCGAGAGGCGGTATGAGCAGTTCTTC,CASSSERRYEQFF
.,.,TRBJ2-7,TRBV6-5,TGTGCCAGCTCTCGAGGGTATGCCTACGAGCAGTACTTC,CASSRGYAYEQYF
.,.,TRBJ2-7,TRBV3-1/TRBV3-2,TGTGCCAGCAGCCAAGGGGGGGCGGGCGAGCAGTACTTC,CASSQGGAGEQYF
TRBD1,.,TRBJ2-7,TRBV11-3,TGTGCCAGCAGCTTAGATCGGTGGGGACAGGGGTTCTACGAGCAGTACTTC,CASSLDRWGQGFYEQYF
.,.,TRBJ1-2,TRBV7-2,TGTGCCAGCACCCCAACGCGGGATGGCTACACCTTC,CASTPTRDGYTF
.,.,TRBJ1-4,TRBV20-1,TGCAGTGCTCACTTTAATGAAAAACTGTTTTTT,CSAHFNEKLFF
TRBD1,few,TRBJ1-4,TRBV2,TGTGCCAGCTCAGGGGGACAGGGGAATGAAAAACTGTTTTTT,CASSGGQGNEKLFF
.,once,TRBJ1-2,TRBV7-2,TGTGCCAGCAGCCTCAGGGGTATTACTAACTATGGCTACACCTTC,CASSLRGITNYGYTF
.,.,TRBJ1-5,TRBV18,TGTGCCAGCTCACTTGACAGGCAAGGTCAGCCCCAGCATTTT,CASSLDRQGQPQHF
.,.,TRBJ2-7,TRBV7-3,TGTGCCAGCAGCTTAGACGGGGCGGTGGATACTAACGAGCAGTACTTC,CASSLDGAVDTNEQYF
.,few,TRBJ1-5,TRBV18,TGTGCCAGCTCACCAACCCACAATCAGCCCCAGCATTTT,CASSPTHNQPQHF
.,.,TRBJ1-5,TRBV27,TGTGCCAGCAGTTTAAGCGGAGGCTGGGGGAGCAATCAGCCCCAGCATTTT,CASSLSGGWGSNQPQHF
TRBD2,once,TRBJ2-7,TRBV15,TGTGCCACCAGCAGGGAAACTAGCGGGAACTCCTACGAGCAGTACTTC,CATSRETSGNSYEQYF
.,few,TRBJ1-1,TRBV6-2/TRBV6-3,TGTGCCAGCAGTTATGTCTCTGAAGCTTTCTTT,CASSYVSEAFF
.,few,TRBJ1-2,TRBV29-1,TGCAGCGTTGAAGGCCAGGGTAAGGATGGCTACACCTTC,CSVEGQGKDGYTF
TRBD2,.,TRBJ2-3,TRBV4-2,TGTGCCAGCAGCCTAAAAGGAGCGGGGGCCTCAGATACGCAGTATTTT,CASSLKGAGASDTQYF
.,.,TRBJ2-2,TRBV27,TGTGCCAGCAGTTTATGGTCGAACACCGGGGAGCTGTTTTTT,CASSLWSNTGELFF
.,.,TRBJ1-5,TRBV4-1,TGCGCCAGCAGCCAAGGAGGGGCCGGCAATCAGCCCCAGCATTTT,CASSQGGAGNQPQHF
.,.,TRBJ1-4,TRBV15,TGTGCCACCAGCAGAGACGGCGGGTGGGGTGAAAAACTGTTTTTT,CATSRDGGWGEKLFF
.,.,TRBJ1-5,TRBV7-2,TGTGCCAGCAGCCTCGGAGGGCCCCAGCATTTT,CASSLGGPQHF
.,.,TRBJ2-1,TRBV7-2,TGTGCCAGCAGCTTTACGGGGTACAATGAGCAGTTCTTC,CASSFTGYNEQFF
.,.,TRBJ2-7,TRBV30,TGTGCCTGGAGTGACTTCACCTACGAGCAGTACTTC,CAWSDFTYEQYF
.,.,TRBJ2-2,TRBV4-3,TGCGCCAGCAGCCAAGAAGGGCACCTGAACACCGGGGAGCTGTTTTTT,CASSQEGHLNTGELFF
.,.,TRBJ1-1,TRBV4-1,TGCGCCAGCAGCCAAGATCGTTTTGGCTTAACGAACACTGAAGCTTTCTTT,CASSQDRFGLTNTEAFF
TRBD2,.,TRBJ2-1,TRBV5-4,TGTGCCAGCATCCAGCGGGAGGTCGCCGATGAGCAGTTCTTC,CASIQREVADEQFF
TRBD2,.,TRBJ2-2,TRBV10-2,TGCGCCAGCGCTAGCGGGAGGGTTTCGGGCGGGGAGCTGTTTTTT,CASASGRVSGGELFF
TRBD1,once,TRBJ2-3,TRBV5-1,TGCGCCAGCAGCCCAACCAGGGACAGTGGACGCACAGATACGCAGTATTTT,CASSPTRDSGRTDTQYF
TRBD1,.,TRBJ1-1,TRBV5-1,TGCGCCAGCAGCGAGAGGGACAGTTACAGTACTGAAGCTTTCTTT,CASSERDSYSTEAFF
.,.,TRBJ1-6,TRBV11-2,TGTGCCAGCAGCTCGGATTTCCCAGAAAATAATTCACCCCTCCACTTT,CASSSDFPENNSPLHF
.,.,TRBJ2-7,TRBV5-4,TGTGCCAGCAGCTTGTTGAGTGTCGGTTACGGGGAGCAGTACTTC,CASSLLSVGYGEQYF
.,.,TRBJ1-5,TRBV30,TGTGCCTGGAGTGTAGGTAGGCTGGAGCCCCAGCATTTT,CAWSVGRLEPQHF
.,.,TRBJ2-3,TRBV30,TGTGCCTGGGGGGCTACAGGGATTCGGACAGATACGCAGTATTTT,CAWGATGIRTDTQYF
TRBD1,.,TRBJ1-3,TRBV19,TGTGCCACCGTCTCGAGAGGGGGCAGAAGAAACACCATATATTTT,CATVSRGGRRNTIYF
TRBD2,.,TRBJ2-1,TRBV7-6,TGTGCCAGCAGCTTGACTAGCGGGGGGCTCGCCTACAATGAGCAGTTCTTC,CASSLTSGGLAYNEQFF
.,.,TRBJ2-5,TRBV13,TGTGCCAGCAGCCACCTCCGAGAGACCCAGTACTTC,CASSHLRETQYF
.,.,TRBJ2-3,TRBV7-9,TGTGCCAGCAGCTCCCTATGGGAGAAAGCGACAGATACGCAGTATTTT,CASSSLWEKATDTQYF
.,.,TRBJ2-7,TRBV27,TGTGCCAGCAGCTACCAAGTATCCTACGAGCAGTACTTC,CASSYQVSYEQYF
TRBD1,few,TRBJ1-5,TRBV2,TGTGCCAGCAGAGACCACGGGACAGGATTGCATCAGCCCCAGCATTTT,CASRDHGTGLHQPQHF
TRBD2,.,TRBJ2-1,TRBV3-1/TRBV3-2,TGTGCCAGCAGCCACACTAGCGGACAATACAATGAGCAGTTCTTC,CASSHTSGQYNEQFF
.,.,TRBJ2-2,TRBV4-2,TGTGCCAGCAGCCAAGATAGCGGTATGAACACCGGGGAGCTGTTTTTT,CASSQDSGMNTGELFF
.,.,TRBJ1-1,TRBV5-4,TGTGCCAGCAGCTTGGGGCCGGTTAGGGAGAGCACTGAAGCTTTCTTT,CASSLGPVRESTEAFF
.,.,TRBJ2-3,TRBV21-1,TGTGCCAGCAGCAAAGGGGCCGGAACCACAGATACGCAGTATTTT,CASSKGAGTTDTQYF
.,.,TRBJ1-1,TRBV19,TGTGCCAGTAGGTCTCCAGGGAGGAGGCCTGAAGCTTTCTTT,CASRSPGRRPEAFF
TRBD2,.,TRBJ2-3,TRBV5-1,TGCGCCAGCAGCGTTAGCGGGGGGGCTACAGATACGCAGTATTTT,CASSVSGGATDTQYF
.,.,TRBJ2-7,TRBV9,TGTGCCAGCAGCGCGGGTCTAACCCCGGACGAGCAGTACTTC,CASSAGLTPDEQYF
.,.,TRBJ2-1,TRBV3-1/TRBV3-2,TGTGCCAGCAGCCGCAGCTCGACCTCCTACAATGAGCAGTTCTTC,CASSRSSTSYNEQFF
.,.,TRBJ2-1,TRBV5-6,TGTGCCAGCACCGAGAAGGGGGGCTACAATGAGCAGTTCTTC,CASTEKGGYNEQFF
.,.,TRBJ1-6,TRBV28,TGTGCCAGCAGGGCCGCTGGGGATACGTATAATTCACCCCTCCACTTT,CASRAAGDTYNSPLHF
TRBD1,.,TRBJ1-2,TRBV5-1,TGCGCCAGCAGCCCCGGTGGACAGGGGCTTGTTGGCTACACCTTC,CASSPGGQGLVGYTF
.,.,TRBJ1-2,TRBV19,TGTGCCTGCTGGAGGGGCGCCTATGGCTACACCTTC,CACWRGAYGYTF
TRBD1,.,TRBJ2-7,TRBV19,TGTGCCAGTAGCCTGGGACAGGGGATGGCCTACGAGCAGTACTTC,CASSLGQGMAYEQYF
.,.,TRBJ1-5,TRBV24-1,TGTGCCACCAGTGATTTGGGCTGGCCCCAGCATTTT,CATSDLGWPQHF
.,.,TRBJ2-6,TRBV11-1,TGTGCCAGCAGCCCCGGGGGATACTCTGGGGCCAACGTCCTGACTTTC,CASSPGGYSGANVLTF
.,few,TRBJ2-1,TRBV4-1,TGCGCCAGCAGCCCCCAGGGGGGACTACCGGGCCGAGGGTCCTACAATGAGCAGTTCTTC,CASSPQGGLPGRGSYNEQFF
.,once,TRBJ1-1,TRBV7-9,TGTGCCAGCAGCTTTGGTTTACTTGAAGCTTTCTTT,CASSFGLLEAFF
.,.,TRBJ2-5,TRBV10-2,TGCGCCAGCAGTGAGGAGAACCAAGAGACCCAGTACTTC,CASSEENQETQYF
.,.,TRBJ2-7,TRBV3-1/TRBV3-2,TGTGCCAGCAGCCAAGACCCAGGGATCTCCTACGAGCAGTACTTC,CASSQDPGISYEQYF